Sequencing of this TCR beta chain was carried out in a study of human T cells and chemical hapten exposure. Study-wide findings and caveats: Expanded TCRs produced significantly more large CDR3 similarity clusters than controls did.

A remark on this clonotype: The antigen is not known.

During construction of the library, unique molecular identifiers were attached to individual cDNA molecules for quantitative, reproducible TCR counting. TCRdb redid the calling of the RACE reads with MiXCR, one entry per CDR3 protein. The sample has approximately 80,000 distinct CDR3 sequences, 10% seen once; the top ten hold approximately 2.3%. Time point here: patch test 2, 6 weeks after DPC sensitization. Described treatment: therapeutic diphenylcyclopropenone sensitization with weekly scalp DPC. Germline CDR1 is MNHEY and CDR2 is SVGEGT. Trimming cost V 2 bases and J 4 bases; bases outside gene matches: 4. The CDR3 runs to 15 residues.

Specimen: whole blood, collected in connection with sensitization to the hapten diphenylcyclopropenone (DPC). V gene TRBV6-2 or TRBV6-3 combines with J gene TRBJ1-1; 10 nucleotides align to TRBD1. This receptor was identified in a young woman with alopecia areata. Some clones in this sample may be carry-over from other donors' samples. The CDR3 DNA reads TGTGCCAGCAGTTACCATAGGACAGGGGGCACTGAAGCTTTCTTT. Translated: CASSYHRTGGTEAFF.